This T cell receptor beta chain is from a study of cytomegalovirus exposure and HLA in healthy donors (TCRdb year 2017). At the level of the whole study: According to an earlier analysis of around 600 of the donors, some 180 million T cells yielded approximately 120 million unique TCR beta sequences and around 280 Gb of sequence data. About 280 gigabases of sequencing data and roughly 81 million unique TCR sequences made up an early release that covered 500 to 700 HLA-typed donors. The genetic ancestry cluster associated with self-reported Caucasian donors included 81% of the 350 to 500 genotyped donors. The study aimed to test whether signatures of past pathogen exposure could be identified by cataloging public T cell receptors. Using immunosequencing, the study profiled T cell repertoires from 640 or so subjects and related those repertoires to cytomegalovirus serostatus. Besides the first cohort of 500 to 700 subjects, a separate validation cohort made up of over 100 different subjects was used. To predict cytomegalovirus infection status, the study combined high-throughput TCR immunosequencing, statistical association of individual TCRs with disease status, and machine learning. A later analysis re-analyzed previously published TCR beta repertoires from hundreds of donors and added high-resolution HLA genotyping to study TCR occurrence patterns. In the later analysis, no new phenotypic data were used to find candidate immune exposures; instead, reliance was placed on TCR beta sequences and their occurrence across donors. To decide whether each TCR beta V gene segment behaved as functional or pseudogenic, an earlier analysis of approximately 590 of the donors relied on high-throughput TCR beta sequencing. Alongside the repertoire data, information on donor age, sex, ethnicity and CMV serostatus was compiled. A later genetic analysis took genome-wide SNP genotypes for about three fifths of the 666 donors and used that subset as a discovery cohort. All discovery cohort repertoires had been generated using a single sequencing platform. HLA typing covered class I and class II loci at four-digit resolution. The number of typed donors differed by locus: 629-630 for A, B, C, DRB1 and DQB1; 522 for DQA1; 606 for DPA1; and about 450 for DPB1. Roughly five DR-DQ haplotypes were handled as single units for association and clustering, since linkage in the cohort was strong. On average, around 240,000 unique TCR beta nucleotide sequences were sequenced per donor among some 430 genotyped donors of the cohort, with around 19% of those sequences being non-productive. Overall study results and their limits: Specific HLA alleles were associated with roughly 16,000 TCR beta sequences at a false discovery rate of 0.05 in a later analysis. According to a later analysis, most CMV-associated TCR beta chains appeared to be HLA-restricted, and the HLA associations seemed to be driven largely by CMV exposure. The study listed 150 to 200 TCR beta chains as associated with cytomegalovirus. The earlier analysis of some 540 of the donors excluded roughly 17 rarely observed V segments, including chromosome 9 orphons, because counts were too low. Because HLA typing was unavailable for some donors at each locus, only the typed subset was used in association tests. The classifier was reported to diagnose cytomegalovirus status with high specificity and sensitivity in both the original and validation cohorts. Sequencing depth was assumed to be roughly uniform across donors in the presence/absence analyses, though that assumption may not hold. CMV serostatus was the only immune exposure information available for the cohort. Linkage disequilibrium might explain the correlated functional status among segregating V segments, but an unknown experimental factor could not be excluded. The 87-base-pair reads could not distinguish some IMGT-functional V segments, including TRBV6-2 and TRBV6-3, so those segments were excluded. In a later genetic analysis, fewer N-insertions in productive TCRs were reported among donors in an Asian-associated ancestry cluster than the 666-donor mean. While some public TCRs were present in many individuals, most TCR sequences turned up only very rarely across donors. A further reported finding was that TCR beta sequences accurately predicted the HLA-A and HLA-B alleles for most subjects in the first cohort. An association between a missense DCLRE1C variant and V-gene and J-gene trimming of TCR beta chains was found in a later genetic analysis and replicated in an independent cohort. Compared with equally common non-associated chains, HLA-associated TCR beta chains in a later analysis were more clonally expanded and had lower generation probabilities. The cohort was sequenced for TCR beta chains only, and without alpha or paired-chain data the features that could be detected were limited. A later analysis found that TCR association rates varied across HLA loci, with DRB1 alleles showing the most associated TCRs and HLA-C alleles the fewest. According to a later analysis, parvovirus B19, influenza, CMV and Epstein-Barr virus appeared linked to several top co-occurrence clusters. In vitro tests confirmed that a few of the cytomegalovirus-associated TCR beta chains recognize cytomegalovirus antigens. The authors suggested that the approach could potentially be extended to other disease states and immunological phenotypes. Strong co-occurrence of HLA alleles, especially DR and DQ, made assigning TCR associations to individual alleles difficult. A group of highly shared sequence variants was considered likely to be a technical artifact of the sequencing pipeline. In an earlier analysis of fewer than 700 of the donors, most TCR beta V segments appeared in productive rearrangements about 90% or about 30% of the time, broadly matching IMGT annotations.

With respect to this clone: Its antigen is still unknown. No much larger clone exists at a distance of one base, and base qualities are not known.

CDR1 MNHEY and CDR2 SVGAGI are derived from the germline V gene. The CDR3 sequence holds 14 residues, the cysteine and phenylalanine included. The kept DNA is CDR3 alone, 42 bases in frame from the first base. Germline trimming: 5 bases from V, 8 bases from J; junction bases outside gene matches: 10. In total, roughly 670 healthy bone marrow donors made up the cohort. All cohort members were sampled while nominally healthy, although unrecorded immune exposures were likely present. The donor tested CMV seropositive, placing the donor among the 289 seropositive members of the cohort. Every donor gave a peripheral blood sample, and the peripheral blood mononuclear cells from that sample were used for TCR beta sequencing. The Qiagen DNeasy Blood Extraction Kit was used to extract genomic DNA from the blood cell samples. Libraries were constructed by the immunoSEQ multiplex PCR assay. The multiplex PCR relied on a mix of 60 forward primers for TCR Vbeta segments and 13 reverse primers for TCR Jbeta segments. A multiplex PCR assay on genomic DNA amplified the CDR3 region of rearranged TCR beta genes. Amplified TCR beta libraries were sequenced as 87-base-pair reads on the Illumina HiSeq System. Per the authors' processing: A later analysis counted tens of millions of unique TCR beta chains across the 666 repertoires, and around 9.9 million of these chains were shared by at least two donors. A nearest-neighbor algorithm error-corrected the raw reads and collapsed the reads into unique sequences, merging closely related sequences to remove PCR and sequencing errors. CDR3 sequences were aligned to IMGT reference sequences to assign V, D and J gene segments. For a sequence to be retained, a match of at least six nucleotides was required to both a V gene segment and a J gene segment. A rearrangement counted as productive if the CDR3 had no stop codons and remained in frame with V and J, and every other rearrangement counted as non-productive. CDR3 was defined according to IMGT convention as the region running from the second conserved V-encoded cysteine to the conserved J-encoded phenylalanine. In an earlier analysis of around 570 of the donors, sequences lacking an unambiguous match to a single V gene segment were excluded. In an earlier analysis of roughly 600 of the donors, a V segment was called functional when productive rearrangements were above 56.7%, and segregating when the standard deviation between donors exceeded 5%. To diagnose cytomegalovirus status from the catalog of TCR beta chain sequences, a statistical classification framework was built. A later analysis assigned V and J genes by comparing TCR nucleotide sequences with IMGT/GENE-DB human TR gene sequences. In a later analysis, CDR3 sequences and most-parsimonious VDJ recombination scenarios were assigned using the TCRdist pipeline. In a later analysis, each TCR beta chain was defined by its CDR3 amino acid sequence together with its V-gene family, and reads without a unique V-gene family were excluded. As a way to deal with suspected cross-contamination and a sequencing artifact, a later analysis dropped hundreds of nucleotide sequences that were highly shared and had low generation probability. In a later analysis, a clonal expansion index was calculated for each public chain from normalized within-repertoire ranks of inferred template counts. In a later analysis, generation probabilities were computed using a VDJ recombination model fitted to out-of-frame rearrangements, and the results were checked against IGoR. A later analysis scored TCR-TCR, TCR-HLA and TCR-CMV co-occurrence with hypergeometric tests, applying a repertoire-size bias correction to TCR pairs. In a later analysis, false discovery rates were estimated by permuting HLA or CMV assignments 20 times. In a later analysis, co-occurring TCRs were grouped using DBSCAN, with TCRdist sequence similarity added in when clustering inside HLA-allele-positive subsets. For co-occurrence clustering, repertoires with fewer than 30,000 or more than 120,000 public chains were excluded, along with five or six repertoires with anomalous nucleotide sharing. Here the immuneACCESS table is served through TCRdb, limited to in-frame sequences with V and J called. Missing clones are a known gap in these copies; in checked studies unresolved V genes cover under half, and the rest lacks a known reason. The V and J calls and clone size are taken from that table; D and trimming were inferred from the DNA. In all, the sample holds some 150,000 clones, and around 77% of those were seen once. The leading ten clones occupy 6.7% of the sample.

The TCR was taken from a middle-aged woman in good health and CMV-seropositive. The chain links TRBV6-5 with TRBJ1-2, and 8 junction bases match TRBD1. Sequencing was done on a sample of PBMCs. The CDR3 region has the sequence CASSDNRGIGGYTF. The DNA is TGTGCCAGCAGTGATAACAGGGGGATTGGCGGCTACACCTTC.